Below are 10 T cell receptor beta chains sequenced from a single sample in a study of shared clonotypes between healthy human individuals. Clones were read by immunoSEQ multiplex PCR, and TCRdb kept only the in-frame ones, dropping some. Of about 680,000 clones in the sample, around 73% were seen once. Sequencing input: memory CD4+ T cells sorted from blood. Subset indicated: CD45RA-negative fraction. The origin of the receptors is a woman aged 25 to 39 in good health.

The chain recombines TRBV6-5 with TRBJ2-7; TRBD2 matches 9 bases. Per germline, CDR1 MNHEY and CDR2 SVGAGI. V shed 0 bases, J shed 6 bases, and the junction held 6 bases outside the gene matches. The CDR3 is 15 residues long. CDR3 sequence reads: CASSYSRSGSREQYF. The CDR3 region has the DNA TGTGCCAGCAGTTACTCGCGTAGCGGGAGTCGCGAGCAGTACTTC.

Comments on this clone: The sample has other DNA sequences that encode this CDR3 too. V usage is TRBV29-1 and J usage is TRBJ1-4, with D unresolved. Looked up from germline, CDR1 is SQVTM and CDR2 is ANQGSEA. V was pared by 6 bases and J by 0 bases, with 8 bases between. The CDR3 extends over 13 amino acids. CDR3 protein: CSVRSATNEKLFF. Here the CDR3 DNA reads TGCAGCGTCAGGAGCGCAACTAATGAAAAACTGTTTTTT.

V gene TRBV6-5 combines with J gene TRBJ1-1, with D hard to call. The length of the CDR3 is 13 residues. Germline assignment: CDR1 MNHEY and CDR2 SVGAGI. V lost 2 bases to trimming and J lost 6 bases, with 10 bases between them. The CDR3 protein is CASSYLQRAEAFF. The CDR3 DNA sequence: TGTGCCAGCAGTTACCTACAGCGGGCTGAAGCTTTCTTT.

The chain carries TRBV27 and TRBJ2-7; 9 positions agree with TRBD1. This CDR3 has 15 amino acids. In germline, CDR1 is MNHEY, CDR2 SMNVEV (reference sequence). V lost 6 bases to trimming and J lost 2 bases; unmatched junction nucleotides: 8. In DNA, the CDR3 is TGTGCCAGCAGCGCAACGGGACAGGGTGCCTACGAGCAGTACTTC. It yields the protein CASSATGQGAYEQYF.

This chain connects TRBV2 to TRBJ2-7; TRBD1 agrees at 9 bases. Germline CDR1 and CDR2: SNHLY and FYNNEI. With 7 bases clipped from V and 6 bases from J, the junction kept 7 bases outside the gene matches. The CDR3 loop spans 13 amino acids. The CDR3 DNA is TGTGCCAGCACCCGGGACAGGGAACTCGAGCAGTACTTC. Translating it yields CASTRDRELEQYF.

This clone was picked up a small number of times. This chain links TRBV14 with TRBJ2-1, with unresolved D. Germline loops: CDR1 SGHDN, CDR2 FVKESK. V lost 0 bases and J lost 9, with 9 bases in between. The CDR3 consists of 13 residues. Written as DNA, the CDR3 is TGTGCCAGCAGCCAAGATGCCACAGCTGAGCAGTTCTTC. It encodes CASSQDATAEQFF.

The gene calls are TRBV18 and TRBJ1-1; D gene ambiguous. The CDR3 has 12 residues. Germline values: CDR1 KGHSH, CDR2 LQKENI. The ends were cut back, 3 bases at V and 3 bases at J, with 5 bases in the middle. Here the CDR3 reads CASSPMYTEAFF. The CDR3 DNA follows: TGTGCCAGCTCACCTATGTACACTGAAGCTTTCTTT.

J is TRBJ1-5 and V is TRBV28; D gene unclear. The V end lost 5 bases, the J end lost 3 bases, and 14 bases lay between the germline ends. This CDR3 region has 15 residues. Germline V gives CDR1 MDHEN, CDR2 SYDVKM. The CDR3 sequence is CASSRAGAVNQPQHF. CDR3 nucleotides: TGTGCCAGCAGTCGGGCCGGAGCCGTCAATCAGCCCCAGCATTTT.

The chain employs TRBV6-5 and TRBJ1-1, with 9 positions matching TRBD1. The length of the CDR3 is 13 residues. The V segment lost 6 bases and the J segment 10 bases; nucleotides outside the gene matches: 9. CDR1 and CDR2 from the germline V gene are MNHEY and SVGAGI. As DNA, the CDR3 is TGTGCCAGCAGGAGGGACAGGGCGGGGGGAGCTTTCTTT. This sequence encodes CASRRDRAGGAFF.

CDR3 loop: CASSLRETGELFF. CDR3 DNA: TGTGCCAGCAGCTTGCGGGAGACCGGGGAGCTGTTTTTT. The V gene is TRBV5-6, the J gene TRBJ2-2; TRBD2 is a possible D gene (6 bases). The germline gives CDR1 SGHDT, CDR2 YYEEEE. This CDR3 is 13 amino acids long. V shed 1 base and J shed 5 bases, with 6 bases lying between them.